Included here is one TCR beta chain sequence, with context. The antigen is unknown. The sample originates from a study of cytomegalovirus exposure and HLA in healthy donors. PCR primers comprised 60 Vbeta and 13 Jbeta primers. The assay was immunoSEQ multiplex PCR, and TCRdb's table has in-frame clones only and misses some. The table lists 150,000 to 200,000 clones, about four fifths of them singletons. Trimming pared 8 bases from V and 0 bases from J, leaving 8 bases between. CDR3 size: 13 residues. From germline, CDR1 is MNHNS and CDR2 SASEGT. Study findings and constraints: 15,000 to 20,000 TCR beta sequences were associated with HLA alleles at 0.05 false discovery rate in a later analysis.

The TCR sequence derives from a man aged 35-49 years in good health and CMV-seropositive. The source material was PBMCs. V and J are TRBV6-1 and TRBJ1-5, with D unresolved. CDR3 loop: CASGGNSNQPQHF. The CDR3 DNA follows: TGTGCCAGCGGAGGGAATAGCAATCAGCCCCAGCATTTT.